The 20 T cell receptor beta chains given below trace back to one sample, sequenced in a study of human T cells and chemical hapten exposure. Noted time point: patch test 2, 6 weeks after DPC sensitization. Treatment reported: therapeutic diphenylcyclopropenone sensitization with weekly scalp DPC. TCRdb reprocessed the RACE reads via MiXCR and lists one record per CDR3 protein. Of 110,000 to 150,000 distinct CDR3 sequences in the sample, 10% to 15% are singletons; the top ten hold 1.1% to 1.5%. The sample here was whole blood, taken in connection with sensitization to the hapten diphenylcyclopropenone (DPC). These receptors came from a woman aged 50 to 65 with alopecia areata. Some clones in this sample may be carry-over from other donors' samples.

This clonotype was counted a few times. The V call is TRBV6-7, the J call TRBJ1-2; a weak D match, TRBD1 (5 bases). TRBV6-7 is treated as an ORF (open reading frame) with a function not yet certain. V was cut by 5 bases and J by 8 bases, with 9 bases left in between. This CDR3 comprises 11 residues. In DNA form, the CDR3 reads TGTGCCAGCAGTCCCAGGGAAGGCTACACCTTC. Translating it yields CASSPREGYTF.

The chain joins TRBV4-1 to TRBJ1-3; D perhaps matches TRBD1 (5 bases). Germline values: CDR1 MGHRA, CDR2 YSYEKL. V was pared by 2 bases and J by 0 bases, with 11 bases between. This CDR3 spans 16 amino acids. The CDR3 protein is CASSQKTGPSGNTIYF. The CDR3 coding sequence is TGCGCCAGCAGCCAAAAAACAGGCCCCTCTGGAAACACCATATATTTT.

This clonotype was found a few times. The chain joins TRBV19 to TRBJ2-4; 11 nucleotides line up with TRBD2. The germline gives CDR1 LNHDA, CDR2 SQIVND (reference sequence). The CDR3 length is 15 residues. Trimming took 6 bases from V and 3 from J; bases not matched to a gene: 4. In DNA, the CDR3 is TGTGCCAGTAGCTCCGGGACTAGCGGCAAAAACATTCAGTACTTC. It yields the protein CASSSGTSGKNIQYF. The full variable domain, completed using reference TRBV19 and TRBJ2-4, is DGGITQSPKYLFRKEGQNVTLSCEQNLNHDAMYWYRQDPGQGLRLIYYSQIVNDFQKGDIAEGYSVSREKKESFPLTVTSAQKNPTAFYLCASSSGTSGKNIQYFGAGTRLSVL.

In regard to this clonotype: A much larger clone differs from this one at a single base, so this may be a read error. The CDR3 region has the DNA TGTGCCGGCAGTGAGGGTATCCATCAGCCCCAGCATTTT. Residues: CAGSEGIHQPQHF. The chain joins TRBV25-1 to TRBJ1-5, with unresolved D. CDR3 length: 13 residues. Germline V gene lookup returns CDR1 MGHDK and CDR2 SYGVNS.

This clonotype was observed a few times. The chain has TRBV29-1 and TRBJ2-2, with 11 bases lining up with TRBD2. Germline V gene lookup returns CDR1 SQVTM and CDR2 ANQGSEA. This CDR3 is 15 amino acids long. V shed 2 bases and J 6 bases; nucleotides not matched to a gene: 5. CDR3 nucleotide sequence: TGCAGCGTTGAACTTAGCGGGAGGGCCGCCGGGGAGCTGTTTTTT. This gives the protein CSVELSGRAAGELFF.

The chain recombines TRBV6-5 with TRBJ2-5; no firm D call. The CDR3 has 14 amino acids. Looked up from germline, CDR1 is MNHEY and CDR2 is SVGAGI. Trimming removed 0 bases from V and 0 bases from J, with 5 bases in between. The CDR3 sequence is CASSYSGYQETQYF. The CDR3 DNA sequence: TGTGCCAGCAGTTACTCGGGGTACCAAGAGACCCAGTACTTC.

This clonotype occurred a few times. The V gene is TRBV14, the J gene TRBJ2-6; D is possibly TRBD2 (5 bases). This CDR3 region has 16 residues. Germline V lookup: CDR1 SGHDN, CDR2 FVKESK. Between the trimmed V and J ends, which lost 1 base and 1 base, there was a span of 8 bases. CDR3: CASSQGGRSGANVLTF. DNA of the CDR3: TGTGCCAGCAGCCAAGGAGGGAGATCTGGGGCCAACGTCCTGACTTTC. The full variable domain, in which reference TRBV14 and TRBJ2-6 provide the parts outside the CDR3, is EAGVTQFPSHSVIEKGQTVTLRCDPISGHDNLYWYRRVMGKEIKFLLHFVKESKQDESGMPNNRFLAERTGGTYSTLKVQPAELEDSGVYFCASSQGGRSGANVLTFGAGSRLTVL.

A few counts support this clonotype. The chain carries TRBV29-1 and TRBJ2-7; 7 bases map to TRBD1. CDR1 and CDR2 from the germline V gene are SQVTM and ANQGSEA. The V segment lost 1 base and the J segment 3 bases; nucleotides outside the gene matches: 3. This CDR3 is 13 amino acids long. The CDR3 protein is CSVEGTGRYEQYF. CDR3 nucleotide sequence: TGCAGCGTTGAAGGGACAGGCCGCTACGAGCAGTACTTC.

This clonotype was seen at least ten times. The chain recombines TRBV15 with TRBJ2-1, with 12 nucleotides matching TRBD2. The CDR3 loop spans 18 amino acids. Germline CDR1 and CDR2: LNHNV and YYDKDF (reference sequence). The V gene end was trimmed by 2 bases and the J gene end by 4 bases; junction bases not matched to a gene: 9. CDR3 sequence (DNA): TGTGCCACCAGCAGACTAGCGGGAGGGCCACGAAGTTACAATGAGCAGTTCTTC. It translates to CATSRLAGGPRSYNEQFF.

A few counts support this clonotype. The rearrangement joins TRBV29-1 to TRBJ2-5; 8 bases align to TRBD2. The germline V gene has CDR1 SQVTM and CDR2 ANQGSEA. The ends lost 4 bases at V and 4 bases at J; junction bases unmatched: 8. CDR3 size: 14 residues. Here the CDR3 DNA reads TGCAGCGTTGGAGGGACTAGAGGGGGAGAGACCCAGTACTTC. It specifies CSVGGTRGGETQYF.

The chain carries TRBV10-2 and TRBJ1-1, with no clear D. Trimming stripped 8 bases from V and 1 base from J, with 11 bases between. The CDR3 is 13 amino acids. CDR1 is WSHSY and CDR2 is SAAADI in the germline V gene. The CDR3 DNA reads TGCGCCAGCGGCAAGGGCTCGAACACTGAAGCTTTCTTT. Amino acids: CASGKGSNTEAFF.

This clonotype has at least ten counts. This CDR3 is CSARMGQGSSYEQYF. CDR3 nucleotide sequence: TGCAGTGCTAGAATGGGACAGGGGTCCTCCTACGAGCAGTACTTC. The chain has TRBV20-1 and TRBJ2-7; 10 nucleotides line up with TRBD1. Germline loops: CDR1 DFQATT, CDR2 SNEGSKA (reference sequence). The CDR3 loop spans 15 amino acids. Trimming cost V 2 bases and J 0 bases; bases outside gene matches: 4.

There are many counts of this clonotype. This chain connects TRBV18 to TRBJ1-2; D not resolved. V dropped 0 bases and J dropped 4 bases, with 6 bases sitting between them. Germline V gene sequence: CDR1 KGHSH, CDR2 LQKENI. The CDR3 sequence is 13 residues long. DNA for the CDR3: TGTGCCAGCTCACCACCGAGAGTCTATGGCTACACCTTC. It translates to CASSPPRVYGYTF.

The chain carries TRBV28 and TRBJ2-7, with 9 positions matching TRBD1. The V and J ends lost 5 bases and 3 bases, in that order; junction bases with no gene match: 11. Germline CDR1 reads MDHEN; CDR2 reads SYDVKM. The CDR3 has 16 residues. The DNA of the CDR3 is TGTGCCAGCAGTGGTCCGGGACAGGGCCGTTACTACGAGCAGTACTTC. Its protein is CASSGPGQGRYYEQYF.

The V and J genes are TRBV5-5 and TRBJ2-2, with TRBD1 identical over 8 bases. The CDR3 is 15 amino acids. Losses at the gene ends were 4 bases for V and 1 base for J; bases not matched to a gene: 3. From germline, CDR1 is SGHKS and CDR2 YYEKEE (reference sequence). The CDR3 nucleotides are TGTGCCAGCAGCCATGGACAGGGGAACACCGGGGAGCTGTTTTTT. Protein: CASSHGQGNTGELFF. Full variable domain (missing parts from reference TRBV5-5 and TRBJ2-2): DAGVTQSPTHLIKTRGQQVTLRCSPISGHKSVSWYQQVLGQGPQFIFQYYEKEERGRGNFPDRFSARQFPNYSSELNVNALLLGDSALYLCASSHGQGNTGELFFGEGSRLTVL.

This clonotype was seen only a few times. The chain couples TRBV27 to TRBJ2-5; either TRBD1 or TRBD2 may fit D (7 bases each). The CDR3 covers 15 residues. Trimming cost V 7 bases and J 7 bases, with 22 bases left between them. The germline CDR1 and CDR2 sequences are MNHEY and SMNVEV (reference sequence). This chain's CDR3 is CASTTGLQGRGTQYF. In DNA form, the CDR3 reads TGTGCCAGCACCACCGGGCTACAGGGGAGGGGGACCCAGTACTTC.

This clonotype was recorded many times. This sequence joins TRBV7-8 and TRBJ2-1; a weak D match, TRBD1 (6 bases). V was trimmed by 1 base and J by 0 bases, leaving 10 bases between them. This CDR3 comprises 16 residues. From germline, CDR1 is SGHVS and CDR2 FQNEAQ. CDR3 coding DNA: TGTGCCAGCAGCTTAGGAGGGACAAACTCCTACAATGAGCAGTTCTTC. It codes for CASSLGGTNSYNEQFF.

This clonotype was seen only a few times. The rearrangement joins TRBV12-3 or TRBV12-4 to TRBJ2-3; unclear D gene. With 7 bases removed from V and 2 bases from J, the gap between germline ends came to 4 bases. This CDR3 spans 11 amino acids. The CDR3 protein is CASTTTDTQYF. The CDR3 DNA follows: TGTGCCAGCACCACCACAGATACGCAGTATTTT.

Many counts were recorded for this clonotype. This rearrangement joins TRBV14 to TRBJ1-1; TRBD1 aligns across 7 bases. CDR1 and CDR2 from the germline V gene are SGHDN and FVKESK. With V trimmed by 0 bases and J by 6 bases, 7 bases remained unmatched. This CDR3 has 15 amino acids. This chain's CDR3 is CASSQDPRGVAEAFF. The CDR3 bases are TGTGCCAGCAGCCAAGACCCCAGGGGGGTCGCTGAAGCTTTCTTT.

The rearrangement joins TRBV11-2 to TRBJ2-3, with 16 positions matching TRBD2. The CDR3 spans 21 residues. Germline CDR1 is SGHAT and CDR2 is FQNNGV. The V segment lost 3 bases and the J segment 9 bases; nucleotides outside the gene matches: 21. As DNA, the CDR3 is TGTGCCAGCAGCTTGTACCCCCGGGGACTAGCGGGAGGGAAGGAGACGGACACGCAGTATTTT. It codes for CASSLYPRGLAGGKETDTQYF.